This TCR beta chain is from a study of blood T cell repertoires in COVID-19. Study overall: COVID-19 samples collected from the United States, Italy and Spain covered acute and convalescent phases. Sources were T cells, B-cell-depleted T cells, or PBMCs; the material itself was cDNA or gDNA.

From germline, CDR1 is MNHEY and CDR2 SVGAGI. The CDR3 has 13 amino acids. J was trimmed by 4 bases and V by 6 bases; bases with no gene match: 3. The assay was immunoSEQ multiplex PCR, and TCRdb's table has in-frame clones only and misses some. The sample carries 50,000 to 65,000 clones, approximately 89% recorded once. The sample was peripheral blood. The clonotype originates from a human donor in a cohort sampled during active COVID-19. The rearrangement joins TRBV6-5 to TRBJ1-5, with 7 bases matching TRBD1. In DNA form, the CDR3 reads TGTGCCAGCAGGACAGGGACGAATCAGCCCCAGCATTTT. This codes for CASRTGTNQPQHF.